This TCR beta chain appears in the sequencing data of a study of PD-L1 blockade in urothelial cancer. Libraries were prepared by immunoSEQ multiplex PCR; TCRdb keeps only in-frame clonotypes and omits some of them. This table has around 87,000 clones, less than 90% appearing once. There are 15 residues in the CDR3. V lost 2 bases and J lost 8, with 16 bases in between. In germline, CDR1 is SGHTA, CDR2 FQGNSA. As to this clone: Antigen unknown.

Study-level results: Prediction of better survival came from below-median pretreatment blood TCR clonality.

Time point indicated: peripheral blood 6 weeks after treatment start. Urothelial carcinoma in patients was locally advanced or metastatic. V and J are TRBV7-2 and TRBJ2-1, with D tentatively TRBD2 (7 bases). The sequencing here drew on PBMCs, taken around atezolizumab (anti-PD-L1) treatment. This TCR was sampled from a man aged 70 or older with urothelial cancer. The CDR3 sequence: CASSLWRGGQDEQFF. The CDR3 DNA sequence: TGTGCCAGCAGCTTATGGAGGGGGGGCCAGGATGAGCAGTTCTTC. Supplemented by reference TRBV7-2 and TRBJ2-1, the full variable domain reads GAGVSQSPSNKVTEKGKDVELRCDPISGHTALYWYRQSLGQGLEFLIYFQGNSAPDKSGLPSDRFSAERTGGSVSTLTIQRTQQEDSAVYLCASSLWRGGQDEQFFGPGTRLTVL.